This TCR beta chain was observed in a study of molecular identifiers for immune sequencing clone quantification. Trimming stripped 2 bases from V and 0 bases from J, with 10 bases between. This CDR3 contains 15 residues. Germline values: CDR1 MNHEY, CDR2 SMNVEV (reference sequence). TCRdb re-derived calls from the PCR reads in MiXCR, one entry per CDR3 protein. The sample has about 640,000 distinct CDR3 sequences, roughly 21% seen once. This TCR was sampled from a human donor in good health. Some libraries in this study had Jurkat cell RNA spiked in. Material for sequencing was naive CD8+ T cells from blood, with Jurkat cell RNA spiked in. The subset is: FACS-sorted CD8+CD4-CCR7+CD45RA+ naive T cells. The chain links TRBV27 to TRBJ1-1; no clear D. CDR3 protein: CASSLVAQLNTEAFF. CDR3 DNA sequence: TGTGCCAGCAGTTTAGTCGCCCAGCTGAACACTGAAGCTTTCTTT.